This TCR beta chain came from a study of tumor and adjacent non-tumor tissue in lung cancer. Trimming pared 2 bases from V and 4 bases from J, leaving 11 bases between. Per the germline V gene, CDR1 is SQVTM and CDR2 is ANQGSEA. This CDR3 region has 13 residues. Three rounds of nested PCR, following a modified ARM-PCR protocol, produced the TCRbeta library. TCRdb re-called the multiplex PCR reads through MiXCR, storing one row per CDR3 protein. The data contain tens of thousands of distinct CDR3 sequences, around 82% of them seen just once; the ten biggest clones take up 45%. RNA was extracted from bulk tissue without any cell sorting. More than 3 cm separated this lung sample from the edge of the tumor.

V usage is TRBV29-1 and J usage is TRBJ2-5; D is ambiguous. The TCR sequence derives from a man in his 60s with non-small cell lung cancer. The source material was distant non-tumor lung tissue. CDR3 protein: CSVEPGVLETQYF. In DNA form, the CDR3 reads TGCAGCGTTGAACCAGGTGTGCTAGAGACCCAGTACTTC.